This T cell receptor beta chain was profiled in a study of blood T cell repertoires in COVID-19. Study-level background: The cDNA or gDNA used as material had been derived from T cells, B-cell-depleted T cells, or PBMCs.

TCRdb's table, derived via immunoSEQ multiplex PCR, lists solely in-frame clones and lacks some. This table has 150,000 to 190,000 clones, more than 80% appearing once. From germline, CDR1 is MNHEY and CDR2 SMNVEV (reference sequence). The CDR3 is made up of 14 amino acids. Trimming removed 2 bases from V and 4 bases from J, with 12 bases in between. The V gene is TRBV27, the J gene TRBJ2-7; D perhaps matches TRBD1 (5 bases). The sequence was collected from a woman aged 40 to 50 with acute or convalescent COVID-19. Sequencing was done on a sample of peripheral blood. Here the CDR3 DNA reads TGTGCCAGCAGTTTAAAAGGGGTGGGATACGAGCAGTACTTC. Amino acid sequence: CASSLKGVGYEQYF.